This T cell receptor (beta chain) comes out of a study of T cell repertoires in cytomegalovirus infection. Study-level background: Alongside well-studied HLA-B-restricted CMV epitopes, recently identified HLA-C-restricted CMV epitopes were also used. Signatures in public TCR beta sequences pointed to both CMV infection and matching HLA type.

The CDR3 loop spans 16 amino acids. V was shortened by 0 bases and J by 0 bases, with 8 bases between the two germline ends. Germline lookup yields CDR1 MNHEY and CDR2 SVGAGI. To note about this clonotype: The antigen is unknown.

TCRdb re-called the reads with MiXCR, one entry per CDR3 protein. Seen here are approximately 74,000 distinct CDR3 sequences, 40% observed once, and the top ten hold over 85%. Study observations and caveats: Clonotype analysis showed dominance of the ex vivo response by HLA-C-restricted CMV-specific TCR beta clonotypes. Using cumulative public TCR beta family frequency, the authors identified those who carried CMV together with the relevant HLA.

The chain recombines TRBV6-5 with TRBJ1-4; a possible D gene is TRBD1 (5 bases). The input for sequencing was CD8+ T cells from cultured PBMCs, taken from culture after CMV antigen stimulation. The clonotype comes from a human donor in good health (CMV status not recorded). Some clones in this sample may be carry-over from other donors' samples. CDR3 nucleotides: TGTGCCAGCAGTTACTCTCAGGGAGCAACTAATGAAAAACTGTTTTTT. Translating gives CASSYSQGATNEKLFF.